A selection of T cell receptor beta chains follows, all from one sample in a study of breast tumors, draining lymph nodes, adjacent tissues. MiXCR was run by TCRdb on the multiplex PCR reads, yielding one entry per CDR3 protein. The data contain fewer than 20,000 distinct CDR3 sequences, under 60% of them singletons. The specimen sequenced was tumor-adjacent breast tissue. These receptors all stem from a female donor with breast cancer. Some clones in this sample may be carry-over from other donors' samples. Both conserved end residues are part of each CDR3. Each record gives: D gene, clone size, J gene, V gene, CDR3 protein, CDR3 DNA. A D gene is named only where the DNA matches it firmly. Rows may omit the clone size; those that give it use once, few, many or a size class.

>TRBD2|.|TRBJ2-1|TRBV7-3
CASSLAGVRYNEQSF
TGTGCCAGCAGCTTAGCGGGAGTAAGATACAATGAGCAGTCCTTC
>TRBD1|.|TRBJ2-2|TRBV7-6
CASGDRGTTTGELFF
TGTGCCAGCGGTGACAGGGGGACAACAACCGGGGAGCTGTTTTTT
>TRBD1|.|TRBJ1-3|TRBV12-3/TRBV12-4
CAIAGQGNGNTIYF
TGTGCCATCGCGGGACAGGGTAATGGAAACACCATATATTTT
>TRBD2|.|TRBJ2-5|TRBV2
CASSEPIRTSGKETQYF
TGTGCCAGCAGCGAACCTATTAGGACTAGCGGGAAAGAGACCCAGTACTTC
>.|large|TRBJ2-1|TRBV9
CASSVTGEQFF
TGTGCCAGCAGCGTAACGGGTGAGCAGTTCTTC
>.|.|TRBJ2-5|TRBV2
CASSEQGNQPQYF
TGTGCCAGCAGTGAACAGGGCAATCAGCCCCAGTACTTC
>TRBD1|.|TRBJ2-7|TRBV20-1
CSASSGRQGDEQYF
TGCAGTGCCAGCAGTGGTCGACAGGGCGACGAGCAGTACTTC
>TRBD2|.|TRBJ2-7|TRBV2
CASSLSAGGRGEQYF
TGTGCCAGCAGCCTATCAGCGGGAGGGCGGGGCGAGCAGTACTTC
>.|.|TRBJ1-5|TRBV20-1
CSARVRGNQPQHF
TGCAGTGCTAGAGTAAGGGGGAATCAGCCCCAGCATTTT
>.|many|TRBJ2-3|TRBV4-3
CASSQGAGSTDTQYF
TGCGCCAGCAGCCAAGGGGCGGGGAGCACAGATACGCAGTATTTT
>.|.|TRBJ1-1|TRBV24-1
CATSEEGMNTEAFF
TGTGCCACCAGTGAAGAGGGAATGAACACTGAAGCTTTCTTT
>TRBD1|.|TRBJ1-6|TRBV9
CASSTGDSRITLHF
TGTGCCAGCAGCACAGGGGACTCCCGGATTACCCTCCACTTT
>.|few|TRBJ2-5|TRBV28
CAGLGGRDQETQYF
TGTGCGGGGCTCGGGGGCCGTGACCAAGAGACCCAGTACTTC
>TRBD2|.|TRBJ2-1|TRBV7-3
CASSLAGGGDEQFF
TGTGCCAGCAGCTTAGCGGGGGGGGGCGATGAGCAGTTCTTC
>.|medium-sized|TRBJ1-6|TRBV11-2
CASSLARAQGSPLHF
TGTGCCAGCAGCTTAGCCAGGGCCCAGGGATCACCCCTCCACTTT
>TRBD1|.|TRBJ1-2|TRBV10-3
CAISERTGNYGYTF
TGTGCCATCAGCGAGAGGACAGGGAACTATGGCTACACCTTC